This TCR beta chain was captured by sequencing in a study of blood T cell repertoires in COVID-19. Looking at the study overall: The study drew acute and convalescent COVID-19 samples from the United States, Italy and Spain.

Measured with immunoSEQ multiplex PCR; TCRdb has only the in-frame clones, and not every one. Of a few hundred thousand clones in the sample, approximately 90% were seen once. Germline assignment: CDR1 SEHNR and CDR2 FQNEAQ (reference sequence). V gave up 5 bases and J gave up 1 base, with 10 bases separating them. This CDR3 has 14 residues. This clone was counted a single time. The chain uses TRBV7-9 and TRBJ2-3; perhaps TRBD1 as D (5 bases). This receptor was identified in a young man with acute COVID-19. Sequencing input: PBMCs or T cells enriched from blood (not recorded which). CDR3 nucleotides: TGTGCCAGCAGCCAGGGATTCGGCACAGATACGCAGTATTTT. It specifies CASSQGFGTDTQYF.